Listed below are T cell receptor beta chains from one sample, sequenced in a study of CD4 T cells in relation to SARS-CoV-2 and coronaviruses. No antigen has been assigned to these receptors. The method was immunoSEQ multiplex PCR; TCRdb's version includes in-frame clones alone and lacks a portion of them. The repertoire holds 43,000 or so clones, with approximately 80% as singletons. Sequencing was done on a sample of naive CD4+ T cells from PBMCs, cultured in vitro. All receptors come from an adult with COVID-19. CDR3s include the opening cysteine and the closing phenylalanine or tryptophan.

TRBV5-4	CASSAGGASSTDTQYF
TRBV4-3	CASSQDIAGTQETQYF
TRBV19	CASSPGVGGEQFF
TRBV2	CASSREVDYQETQYF
TRBV27	CASSYRTGNYPPSSYEQYF
TRBV11-3	CASSLGDRGDRELFF
TRBV3-1/TRBV3-2	CASSPGRNEQFF
TRBV2	CASRPTGLTNEKLFF
TRBV20-1	CSASWGQSSPLHF
TRBV4-1	CASSLVTSGSYYEQYF
TRBV6-6	CASSPRASGQETQYF
TRBV9	CASSVQQNTGELFF
TRBV2	CASSELTGGSYEQYF
TRBV28	CASSRTGATNEKLFF
TRBV7-2	CASSFQGVNTEAFF
TRBV15	CATSRGGRGLNEKLFF
TRBV6-5	CASRTGATNEKLFF
TRBV18	CASSPQIPGQSSGNTIYF
TRBV28	CASSLWTGGRNEQFF
TRBV6-4	CASSDSTGGYNEQFF
TRBV18	CASSPFGEGGTEAFF
TRBV3-1/TRBV3-2	CASSHDKGLFF
TRBV5-1	CASSRLDRDTDTQYF
TRBV9	CASSVEEATYNEQFF
TRBV5-1	CASSAPGQGSYEQYF
TRBV6-5	CASTQVTGELFF
TRBV12-3/TRBV12-4	CASSRGAATEAFF
TRBV7-3	CASSLLPSGSMETQYF
TRBV4-2	CASSQDGELFF
TRBV15	CATSIRRGYEQFF